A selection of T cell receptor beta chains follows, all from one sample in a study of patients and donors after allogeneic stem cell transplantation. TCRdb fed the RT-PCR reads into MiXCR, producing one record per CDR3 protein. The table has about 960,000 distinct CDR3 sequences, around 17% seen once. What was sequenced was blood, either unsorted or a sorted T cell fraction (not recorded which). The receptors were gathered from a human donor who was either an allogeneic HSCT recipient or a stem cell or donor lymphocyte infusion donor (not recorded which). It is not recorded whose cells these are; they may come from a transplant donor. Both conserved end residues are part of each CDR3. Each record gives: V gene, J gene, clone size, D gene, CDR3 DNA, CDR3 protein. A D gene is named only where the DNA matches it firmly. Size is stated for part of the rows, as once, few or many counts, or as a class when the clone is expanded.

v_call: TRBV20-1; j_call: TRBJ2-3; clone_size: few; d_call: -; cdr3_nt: TGCAGTGCTAGAGAGCGAGATACGCAGTATTTT; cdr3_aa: CSARERDTQYF
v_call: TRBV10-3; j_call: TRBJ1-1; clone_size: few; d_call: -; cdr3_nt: TGTGCCATCAGAGAGACTCAGGGCACTGAAGCTTTCTTT; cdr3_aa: CAIRETQGTEAFF
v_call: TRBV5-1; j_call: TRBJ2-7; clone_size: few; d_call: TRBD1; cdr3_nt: TGCGCCAGCAGCTTGGCCACAGGGGACTACGAGCAGTACTTC; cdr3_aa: CASSLATGDYEQYF
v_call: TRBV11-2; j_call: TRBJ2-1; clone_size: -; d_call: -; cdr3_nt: TGTGCCAGCAGCGCGGGACTCCTCCACAATGAGCAGTTCTTC; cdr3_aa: CASSAGLLHNEQFF
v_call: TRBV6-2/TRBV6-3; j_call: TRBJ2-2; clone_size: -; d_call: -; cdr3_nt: TGTGCCAGCACCAAACTACGGGCCCTCCCCGGGGGGGAGCTGTTTTTT; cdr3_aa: CASTKLRALPGGELFF
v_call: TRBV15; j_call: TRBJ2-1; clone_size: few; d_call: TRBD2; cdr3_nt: TGTGCCACCAGCAGAGATAGAGATAGCGGGATCTTTGAGCAGTTCTTC; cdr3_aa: CATSRDRDSGIFEQFF
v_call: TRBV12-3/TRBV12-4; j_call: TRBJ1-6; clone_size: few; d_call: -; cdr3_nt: TGTGCCAGCAGTTTTCCCCCTCTAGGGAGTCATTCACCCCTCCACTTT; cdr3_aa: CASSFPPLGSHSPLHF
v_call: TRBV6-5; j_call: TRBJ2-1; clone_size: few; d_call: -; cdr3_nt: TGTGCCAGCAGTTACTCGACTAGAAACTACAATGAGCAGTTCTTC; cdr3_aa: CASSYSTRNYNEQFF
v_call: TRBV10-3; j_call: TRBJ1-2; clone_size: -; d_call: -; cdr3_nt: TGTGCCATCAGTAACGAATTAAGGGTCCATGGCTACACCTTC; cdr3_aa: CAISNELRVHGYTF
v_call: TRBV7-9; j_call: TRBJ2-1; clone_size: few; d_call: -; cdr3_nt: TGTGCCAGCAGCTTACAAGGGGCCCAATACAATGAGCAGTTCTTC; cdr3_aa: CASSLQGAQYNEQFF
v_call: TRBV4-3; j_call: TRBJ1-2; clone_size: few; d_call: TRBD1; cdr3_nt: TGCGCCAGCAGCCGGGCGGGACAGGGGACGGGCTACACCTTC; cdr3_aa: CASSRAGQGTGYTF
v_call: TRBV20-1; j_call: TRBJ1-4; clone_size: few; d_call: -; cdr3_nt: TGCAGTGCTAGGCTAGTTGGAACTAATGAAAAACTGTTTTTT; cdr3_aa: CSARLVGTNEKLFF
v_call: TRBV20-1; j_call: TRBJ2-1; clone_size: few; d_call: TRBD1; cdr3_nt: TGCAGTGCGCCAGAGACAGGGCCATACAATGAGCAGTTCTTC; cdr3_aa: CSAPETGPYNEQFF
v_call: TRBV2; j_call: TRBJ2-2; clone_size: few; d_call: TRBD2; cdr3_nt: TGTGCCAGCAGAGCTAGCGGGAGGGCCTTAAACACCGGGGAGCTGTTTTTT; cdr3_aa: CASRASGRALNTGELFF
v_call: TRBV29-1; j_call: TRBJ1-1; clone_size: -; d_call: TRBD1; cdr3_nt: TGCAGCGTGTTAGGGACAGGGCAAGCTTTCTTT; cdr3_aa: CSVLGTGQAFF
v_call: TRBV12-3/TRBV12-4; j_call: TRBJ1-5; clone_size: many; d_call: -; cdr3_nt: TGTGCCAGCAGTTTGGTGGGGGGCCAGCCCCAGCATTTT; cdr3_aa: CASSLVGGQPQHF
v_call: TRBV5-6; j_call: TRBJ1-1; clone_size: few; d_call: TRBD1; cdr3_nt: TGTGCCAGCAGCGGACAGGGACAGGGGGGCACTGAAGCTTTCTTT; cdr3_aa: CASSGQGQGGTEAFF
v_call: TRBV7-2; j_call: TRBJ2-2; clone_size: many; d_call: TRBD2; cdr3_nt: TGTGCCAGCAGCTTAAGACTAGCGGGGACCGGGGAGCTGTTTTTT; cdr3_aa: CASSLRLAGTGELFF
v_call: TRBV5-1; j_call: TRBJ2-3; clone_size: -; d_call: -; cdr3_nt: TGCGCCAGCAGCCCAGGGGGGACGGCGGGCACAGATACGCAGTATTTT; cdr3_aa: CASSPGGTAGTDTQYF
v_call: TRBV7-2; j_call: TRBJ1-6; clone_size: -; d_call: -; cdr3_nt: TGTGCCAGCAGCTTAAGTTACGGCGGGGATTCACCCCTCCACTTT; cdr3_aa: CASSLSYGGDSPLHF
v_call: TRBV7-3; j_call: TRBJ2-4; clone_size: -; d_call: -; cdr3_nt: TGTGCCAGCAGCTCGGGGATAGGAAGAAACATTCAGTACTTC; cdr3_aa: CASSSGIGRNIQYF
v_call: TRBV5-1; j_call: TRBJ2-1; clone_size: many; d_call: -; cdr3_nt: TGCGCCAGCAGTGGGGGCAACGCCTACAATGAGCAGTTCTTC; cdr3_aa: CASSGGNAYNEQFF
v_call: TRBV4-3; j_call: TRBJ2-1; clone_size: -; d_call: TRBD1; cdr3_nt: TGCGCCAGCAGCTTCGCGGGACAGGGTAGTTTCAATGAGCAGTTCTTC; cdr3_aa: CASSFAGQGSFNEQFF
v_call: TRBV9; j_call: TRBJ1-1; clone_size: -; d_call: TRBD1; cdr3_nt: TGTGCCAGCAGCGAGCCCCTACAGGGGCGGGGTGAAGCTTTCTTT; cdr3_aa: CASSEPLQGRGEAFF
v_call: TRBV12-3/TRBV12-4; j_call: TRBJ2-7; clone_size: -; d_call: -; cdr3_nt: TGTGCCAGCACCGGGACAACCATCTACGAGCAGTACTTC; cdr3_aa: CASTGTTIYEQYF
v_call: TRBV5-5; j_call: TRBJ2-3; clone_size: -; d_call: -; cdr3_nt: TGTGCCAGCACGTTGGGAGGAGAAGTGTATTTT; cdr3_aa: CASTLGGEVYF
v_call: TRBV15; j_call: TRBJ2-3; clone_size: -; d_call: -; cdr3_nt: TGTGCCACCAGCAGAATTCGAAGCACAGATACGCAGTATTTT; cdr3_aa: CATSRIRSTDTQYF
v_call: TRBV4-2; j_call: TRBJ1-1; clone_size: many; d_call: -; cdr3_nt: TGTGCCAGCAGCCAAGATCTGATCAGGGAGAGTGGAAACACTGAAGCTTTCTTT; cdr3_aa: CASSQDLIRESGNTEAFF
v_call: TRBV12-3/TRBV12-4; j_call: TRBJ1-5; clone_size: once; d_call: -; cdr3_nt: TGTGCCAGCACCCGCTCGGGCCATCAGCCCCAGCATTTT; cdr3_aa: CASTRSGHQPQHF
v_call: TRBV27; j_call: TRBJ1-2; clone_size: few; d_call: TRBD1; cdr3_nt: TGTGCCAGCAGTCTTTCGGACAGGGCTGACTATGGCTACACCTTC; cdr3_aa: CASSLSDRADYGYTF
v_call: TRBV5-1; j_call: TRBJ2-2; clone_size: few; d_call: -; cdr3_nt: TGCGCCAGCGCTGGTTCTGGGGAGCTGTTTTTT; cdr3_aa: CASAGSGELFF
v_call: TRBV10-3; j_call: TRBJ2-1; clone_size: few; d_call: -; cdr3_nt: TGTGCCATCAGTGAAGGCCCGGGAACAGCTAATGAGCAGTTCTTC; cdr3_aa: CAISEGPGTANEQFF
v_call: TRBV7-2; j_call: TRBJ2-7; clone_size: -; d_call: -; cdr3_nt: TGTGCCAGCAGCTTAGCCTCTTGGAGGCACGAGCAGTACTTC; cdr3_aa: CASSLASWRHEQYF
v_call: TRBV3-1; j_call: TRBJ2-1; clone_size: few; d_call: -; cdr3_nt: TGTGCCAGCAGCCAAGATCGCTTGGCTAGCAAGATCGATGAGCAGTTCTTC; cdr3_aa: CASSQDRLASKIDEQFF
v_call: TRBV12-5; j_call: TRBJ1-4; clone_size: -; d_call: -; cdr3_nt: TGTGCTAGTGGTTTGGACGAAAAACTGTTTTTT; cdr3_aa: CASGLDEKLFF
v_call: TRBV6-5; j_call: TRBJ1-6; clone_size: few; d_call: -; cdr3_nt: TGTGCCAGCAGTTACAGGATCGTGGGGGCGCGGTCACCCCTCCACTTT; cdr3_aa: CASSYRIVGARSPLHF
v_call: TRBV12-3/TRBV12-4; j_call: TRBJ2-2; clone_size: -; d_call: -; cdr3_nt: TGTGCCAGCAGTACGCGCGGGGGCCGTGGCACCGGGGAGCTGTTTTTT; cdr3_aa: CASSTRGGRGTGELFF
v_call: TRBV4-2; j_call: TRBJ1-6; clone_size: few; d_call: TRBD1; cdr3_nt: TGTGCCAGCAGCCAAGGTCGACAGGGGACCTCACCCCTCCACTTT; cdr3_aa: CASSQGRQGTSPLHF
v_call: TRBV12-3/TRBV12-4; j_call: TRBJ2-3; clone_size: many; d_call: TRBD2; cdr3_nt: TGTGCCAGCAGTTTAACGGGGGGGGCAGATACGCAGTATTTT; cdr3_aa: CASSLTGGADTQYF
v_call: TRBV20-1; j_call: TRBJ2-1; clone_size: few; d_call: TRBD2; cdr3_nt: TGCAGCCCGGGACTAGCGAAACATGAGCAGTTCTTC; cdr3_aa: CSPGLAKHEQFF
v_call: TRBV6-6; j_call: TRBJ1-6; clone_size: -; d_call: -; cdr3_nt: TGTGCCAGCCTAAGACAGTATAATTCACCCCTCCACTTT; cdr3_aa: CASLRQYNSPLHF
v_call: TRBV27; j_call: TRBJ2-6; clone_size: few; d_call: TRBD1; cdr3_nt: TGTGCCAGCAGCCTAGACAGGGGGAGGGTCTCTGGGGCCAACGTCCTGACTTTC; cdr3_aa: CASSLDRGRVSGANVLTF
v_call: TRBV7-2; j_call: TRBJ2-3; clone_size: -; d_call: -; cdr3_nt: TGTGCCAGCAGCTTAGAGGGAAGCGGCACAGATACGCAGTATTTT; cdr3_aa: CASSLEGSGTDTQYF
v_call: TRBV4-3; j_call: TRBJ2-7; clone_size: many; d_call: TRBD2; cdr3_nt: TGCGCCAGCAGCCAAGATACTAGCGGGGGCTACGAGCAGTACTTC; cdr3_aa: CASSQDTSGGYEQYF
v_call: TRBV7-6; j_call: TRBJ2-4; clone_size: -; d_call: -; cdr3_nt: TGTGCCAGCAGCCCGTGTTGCATTCAGTACTTC; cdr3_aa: CASSPCCIQYF
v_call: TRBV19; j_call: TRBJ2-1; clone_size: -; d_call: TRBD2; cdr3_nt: TGTGCCAGTAGTATTTTAGCGGGAGGGCCTGATGAGCAGTTCTTC; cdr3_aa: CASSILAGGPDEQFF
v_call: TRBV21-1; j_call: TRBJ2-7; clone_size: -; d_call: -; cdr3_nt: TGTGCCAGCAGCAAAGAGCTCTCCGAGCAGTACTTC; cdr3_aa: CASSKELSEQYF
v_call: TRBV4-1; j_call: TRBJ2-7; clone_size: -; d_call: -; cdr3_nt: TGCGCCAGCAGCCAATGGGCACAGGGAGCCTACGAGCAGTACTTC; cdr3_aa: CASSQWAQGAYEQYF
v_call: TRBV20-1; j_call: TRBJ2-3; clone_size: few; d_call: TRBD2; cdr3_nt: TGCAGTGCTAGCGGGACTAGCGGCCCCACAGATACGCAGTATTTT; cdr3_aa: CSASGTSGPTDTQYF
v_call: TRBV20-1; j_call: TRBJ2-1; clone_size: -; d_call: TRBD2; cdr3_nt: TGCAGTGCTCCCCGAAGCGGGGGCAATGAGCAGTTCTTC; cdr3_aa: CSAPRSGGNEQFF
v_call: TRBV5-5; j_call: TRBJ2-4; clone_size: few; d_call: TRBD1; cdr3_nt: TGTGCCAGCAGCCTTCGACAGGGGCCCTTCACAGCCAAAAACATTCAGTACTTC; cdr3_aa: CASSLRQGPFTAKNIQYF
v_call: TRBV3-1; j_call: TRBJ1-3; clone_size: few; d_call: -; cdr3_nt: TGTGCCAGCAGCCGCACCCGGGGGGCGGTCTCTGGAAACACCATATATTTT; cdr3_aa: CASSRTRGAVSGNTIYF
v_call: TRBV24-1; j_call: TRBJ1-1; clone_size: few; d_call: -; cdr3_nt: TGTGCCACCAGTGGGCCTAAGAACACTGAAGCTTTCTTT; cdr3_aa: CATSGPKNTEAFF
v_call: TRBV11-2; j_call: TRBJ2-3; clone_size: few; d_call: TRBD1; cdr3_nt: TGTGCCAGCAGCTCGACGGGACAGGGCCCAGATACGCAGTATTTT; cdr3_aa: CASSSTGQGPDTQYF
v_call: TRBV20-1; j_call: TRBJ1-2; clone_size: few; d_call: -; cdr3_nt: TGCAGTGCTAGAGATCTAACAGCCAATAACTATGGCTACACCTTC; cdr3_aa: CSARDLTANNYGYTF
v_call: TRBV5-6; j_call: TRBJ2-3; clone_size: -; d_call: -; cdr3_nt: TGTGCCAGCAGCTTGGAGGTAGGGTATCCAGATACGCAGTATTTT; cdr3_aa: CASSLEVGYPDTQYF
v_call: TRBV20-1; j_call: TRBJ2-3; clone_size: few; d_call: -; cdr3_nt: TGCAGTGCTAGAGTGAAGGGAACAGATACGCAGTATTTT; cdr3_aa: CSARVKGTDTQYF
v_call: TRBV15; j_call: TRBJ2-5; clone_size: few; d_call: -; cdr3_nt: TGTGCCACCAGCAGAGGTGTGGGAGAGGAGACCCAGTACTTC; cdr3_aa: CATSRGVGEETQYF
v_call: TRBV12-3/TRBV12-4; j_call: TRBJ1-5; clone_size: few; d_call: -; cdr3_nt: TGTGCCAGCAGCCTCTCGTCGGGGGGGAAGTCTCAGCCCCAGCATTTT; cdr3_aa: CASSLSSGGKSQPQHF